Below, 5 T cell receptor beta chains from the same sample are listed, as sequenced in a study of Graves' ophthalmopathy and Graves' hyperthyroidism. The authors amplified TCR beta CDR3 regions, and they did so from RNA transcripts for repertoire sequencing. The library came from an HTBI-primed first-round RT-PCR and a second-round multiplex PCR. TCRdb independently ran MiXCR on the multiplex PCR reads; one entry per CDR3 protein. Of around 400,000 distinct CDR3 sequences listed, approximately 21% are singletons. The sequenced material came from peripheral blood. These TCRs come from a woman aged 18-35 years with stable Graves' hyperthyroidism.

The V gene is TRBV18, the J gene TRBJ2-7; 12 bases are shared with TRBD2. Germline lookup yields CDR1 KGHSH and CDR2 LQKENI. After removal of 5 bases from V and 5 bases from J, the junction contained 7 bases not matched to a gene. The CDR3 spans 15 residues. The DNA for the CDR3 is TGTGCCAGCTCATCATCCGGACTAGCGGGAAACGAGCAGTACTTC. It specifies CASSSSGLAGNEQYF.

This clonotype was seen many times. The genes are TRBV6-2 or TRBV6-3 and TRBJ2-7, with TRBD2 matching over 8 bases. CDR3 length equals 15 residues. V shed 5 bases and J 3 bases; nucleotides not matched to a gene: 9. Germline CDR1 reads MNHEY; CDR2 reads SVGEGT. CDR3 nucleotides: TGTGCCAGCAGTCCCATTATTAGCGGGAACTACGAGCAGTACTTC. As protein: CASSPIISGNYEQYF.

This clonotype was seen ten or more times. The chain carries TRBV6-4 and TRBJ1-6; D uncertain. The CDR3 extends over 20 amino acids. Germline V gene lookup returns CDR1 MRHNA and CDR2 SNTAGT. V dropped 6 bases and J dropped 1 base, with 25 bases sitting between them. DNA of the CDR3: TGTGCCAGCAGGGCAACGACATCCCTTCACCACAGTTCCTATAATTCACCCCTCCACTTT. The encoded protein is CASRATTSLHHSSYNSPLHF.

The V and J genes are TRBV28 and TRBJ2-7; 8 bases agree with TRBD2. Germline V gives CDR1 MDHEN, CDR2 SYDVKM. The trim removed 7 bases at V and 2 bases at J, leaving 7 bases unmatched. This CDR3 is 14 amino acids long. The CDR3 region is CASMGAGGAYEQYF. The CDR3 DNA sequence: TGTGCCAGCATGGGTGCGGGAGGCGCCTACGAGCAGTACTTC.

This clonotype has more than one count but fewer than ten. The V gene is TRBV27, the J gene TRBJ2-7; 7 nucleotides match TRBD1. After removal of 5 bases from V and 1 base from J, the junction contained 5 bases not matched to a gene. CDR3 length: 14 amino acids. CDR1 is MNHEY, CDR2 SMNVEV, per germline (reference sequence). The CDR3 region is CASSIRTGSYEQYF. The CDR3 DNA follows: TGTGCCAGCAGTATCCGGACAGGATCCTACGAGCAGTACTTC.